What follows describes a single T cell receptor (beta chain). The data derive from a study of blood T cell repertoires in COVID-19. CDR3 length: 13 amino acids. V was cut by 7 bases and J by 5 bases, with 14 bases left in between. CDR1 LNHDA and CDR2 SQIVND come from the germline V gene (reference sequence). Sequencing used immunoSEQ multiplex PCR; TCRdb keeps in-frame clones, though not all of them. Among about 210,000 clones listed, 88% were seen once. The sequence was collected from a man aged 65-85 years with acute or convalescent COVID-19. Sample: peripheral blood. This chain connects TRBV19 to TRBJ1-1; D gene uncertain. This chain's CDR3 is CASKSGYNTEAFF. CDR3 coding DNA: TGTGCCAGTAAGAGCGGTTACAATACTGAAGCTTTCTTT.